This T cell receptor beta chain was sequenced for a study of shared clonotypes between healthy human individuals. For the study at large: Each donor contributed plates that comprised three CD4 naive, three CD4 memory, two CD8 naive and one CD8 memory. Study results and limitations: Non-shared clonotypes had lower generation probabilities than clonotypes shared by all four sorted-subset donors. Sampling covered blood only; tissue repertoires likely differ. Larger estimated richness was generally recorded for naive subsets relative to memory subsets.

Sequenced by immunoSEQ multiplex PCR; TCRdb stores in-frame clones only, minus some. The table records about 680,000 clones, 55% to 75% of them present only once. Points on this clone: Its antigen is not known.

This receptor was taken from a woman aged 25 to 39 in good health. What was sequenced was memory CD4+ T cells sorted from blood. Subset given: CD45RA-negative fraction.

The DNA for the CDR3 is TGTGCCAGCAGAGACAGGGGTGCATCCTACGAGCAGTACTTC. Its translation is CASRDRGASYEQYF. The chain combines TRBV2 with TRBJ2-7; 8 bases match TRBD1. The germline V gene has CDR1 SNHLY and CDR2 FYNNEI. The length of the CDR3 is 14 residues. Unmatched junction bases numbered 5, after V lost 6 bases and J lost 1 base.